This entry is about one T cell receptor beta chain. The data were taken from a study of blood T cell repertoires in COVID-19. Study context: Donors in the United States, Italy and Spain gave samples during acute or convalescent COVID-19. Sources were T cells, B-cell-depleted T cells, or PBMCs; the material itself was cDNA or gDNA.

As originally analysed: It was from reference gene primer amplification that nucleated cell counts were estimated. Here immunoSEQ multiplex PCR was the method, and the copy in TCRdb shows in-frame clones only, minus some. D and trimming come from the DNA, and the V and J calls and clone size come from that table. The table shows 95,000 to 150,000 clones, with approximately 87% occurring only once. The sequence came from a man over 45 with acute or convalescent COVID-19. Sample: peripheral blood.

The CDR3 DNA reads TGTGCCAGCAGGCAGGCCGGGACAGGGGAGCAGTACTTC. Encoded protein: CASRQAGTGEQYF. V gene TRBV12-3 or TRBV12-4 combines with J gene TRBJ2-7, with 9 bases lining up with TRBD1. Trimming took 6 bases from V and 7 from J; bases not matched to a gene: 7. CDR3 length equals 13 residues.